One sample yielded the 29 T cell receptor beta chains listed below, sequenced in a study of cytomegalovirus exposure and HLA in healthy donors. The PCR ran on 60 Vbeta and 13 Jbeta primers. Only in-frame clones appear in the TCRdb table, and some are missing; sequencing was by immunoSEQ multiplex PCR. The sample has around 200,000 clones, 60% to 80% seen once. Specimen: PBMCs. The receptors originated from a man younger than 35 in good health and CMV-seronegative.

The table lists this clone with a few counts. The chain links TRBV19 to TRBJ2-3; no clear D. The CDR3 sequence is 16 residues long. V gave up 5 bases and J gave up 2 bases, with 17 bases separating them. Germline CDR1 is LNHDA and CDR2 is SQIVND (reference sequence). The CDR3 sequence is CASSFRGALDTDTQYF. CDR3 DNA sequence: TGTGCCAGTAGTTTTAGAGGTGCGCTTGACACAGATACGCAGTATTTT.

The gene calls are TRBV7-8 and TRBJ2-7, with 8 nucleotides matching TRBD2. Germline assignment: CDR1 SGHVS and CDR2 FQNEAQ. V trimming: 1 base; J trimming: 3 bases; junction bases outside the gene matches: 5. The CDR3 runs 15 residues. CDR3 coding DNA: TGTGCCAGCAGCTTAGAAGGGACTAGGGGCTACGAGCAGTACTTC. This codes for CASSLEGTRGYEQYF.

The count of this clone is one. The rearrangement links TRBV30 to TRBJ1-6; D is unclear. The CDR3 is 16 amino acids. Germline V gene sequence: CDR1 GTSNPN, CDR2 SVGIG (reference sequence). Trimming removed 1 base at V and 0 bases at J, with 10 bases between. The CDR3, as DNA: TGTGCCTGGAGTGCCCCGAAGAGCTCCTATAATTCACCCCTCCACTTT. It specifies CAWSAPKSSYNSPLHF.

This clone has a handful of counts. CDR3 in amino acids: CATSSGGSYNEQFF. The CDR3 bases are TGTGCCACTTCTAGCGGGGGCTCCTACAATGAGCAGTTCTTC. The chain is built from TRBV2 and TRBJ2-1; 10 positions agree with TRBD2. From germline, CDR1 is SNHLY and CDR2 FYNNEI. The CDR3 extends over 14 amino acids. Germline trimming cut 10 bases from V and 0 bases from J; bases unmatched to any gene: 3.

The chain links TRBV11-2 to TRBJ1-1, with a possible D match to TRBD1 (6 bases). Germline assignment: CDR1 SGHAT and CDR2 FQNNGV. V shed 4 bases and J shed 0 bases, with 24 bases lying between them. The CDR3 extends over 19 amino acids. The chain's CDR3 is CASSSSGQLLRPMNTEAFF. The CDR3 bases are TGTGCCAGCAGCTCCTCGGGACAACTATTGCGACCGATGAACACTGAAGCTTTCTTT.

The chain links TRBV5-6 to TRBJ1-3; 9 nucleotides agree with TRBD1. With 4 bases clipped from V and 5 bases from J, the junction kept 7 bases outside the gene matches. Germline CDR1 reads SGHDT; CDR2 reads YYEEEE. The CDR3 length is 15 residues. CDR3 DNA sequence: TGTGCCAGCAGCCCACCCGGGACAGGGCGAAACACCATATATTTT. Translation gives CASSPPGTGRNTIYF.

The genes are TRBV11-3 and TRBJ2-7; possibly TRBD2 for D (6 bases). Germline lookup yields CDR1 SGHNT and CDR2 YENEEA. There are 14 residues in the CDR3. V lost 1 base, J lost 4 bases, and 11 bases lay in between. Here the CDR3 DNA reads TGTGCCAGCAGCTTAGTGGGGGAGGAATACGAGCAGTACTTC. The encoded protein is CASSLVGEEYEQYF. Full variable domain (outside the CDR3, taken from reference TRBV11-3 and TRBJ2-7): EAGVVQSPRYKIIEKKQPVAFWCNPISGHNTLYWYLQNLGQGPELLIRYENEEAVDDSQLPKDRFSAERLKGVDSTLKIQPAELGDSAVYLCASSLVGEEYEQYFGPGTRLTVT.

This CDR3 reads CAHRGLGTEAFF. In DNA form, the CDR3 reads TGTGCCCACCGGGGTCTGGGGACTGAAGCTTTCTTT. The chain joins TRBV10-3 to TRBJ1-1; D not resolved. The CDR3 is 12 residues long. CDR1 is ENHRY, CDR2 SYGVKD, per germline. V was clipped by 11 bases and J by 5 bases, with 15 bases between them.

V and J are TRBV18 and TRBJ1-5, with D tentatively TRBD1 (5 bases). Looked up from germline, CDR1 is KGHSH and CDR2 is LQKENI. V gave up 2 bases and J gave up 4 bases, with 6 bases separating them. The length of the CDR3 is 13 residues. CDR3 sequence reads: CASSPDSNQPQHF. CDR3 nucleotide sequence: TGTGCCAGCTCACCAGACAGTAATCAGCCCCAGCATTTT.

The CDR3 bases are TGTGCCTGGAGCTGGACAGACAAAGTTAATTCACCCCTCCACTTT. Its protein product is CAWSWTDKVNSPLHF. This chain links TRBV30 with TRBJ1-6, with a possible D match to TRBD1 (6 bases). Trimming took off 3 bases at V and 6 bases at J, with 15 bases between the two ends. Germline values: CDR1 GTSNPN, CDR2 SVGIG (reference sequence). The CDR3 is 15 amino acids.

This chain uses TRBV6-1 with TRBJ2-3; 8 nucleotides align to TRBD2. V dropped 8 bases and J dropped 7; count of bases not matched to a gene: 11. This CDR3 contains 14 residues. From germline, CDR1 is MNHNS and CDR2 SASEGT. This chain's CDR3 is CASDLSAGGNTQYF. CDR3 DNA: TGTGCCAGCGACTTATCGGCGGGGGGAAATACGCAGTATTTT.

This chain connects TRBV13 to TRBJ2-2; D is undetermined. The CDR3 has 12 amino acids. Trimming cost V 5 bases and J 3 bases, with 4 bases left between them. Germline V gene sequence: CDR1 PRHDT, CDR2 FYEKMQ (reference sequence). CDR3 protein: CASSPYTGELFF. Here the CDR3 DNA reads TGTGCCAGCAGCCCGTACACCGGGGAGCTGTTTTTT.

This sequence joins TRBV28 and TRBJ1-5; 9 bases match TRBD1. Trimming cost V 2 bases and J 3 bases; bases outside gene matches: 5. Per germline, CDR1 MDHEN and CDR2 SYDVKM. CDR3 length equals 16 residues. The CDR3 reads CASSLPDRGSNQPQHF. CDR3 nucleotides: TGTGCCAGCAGTTTACCCGACAGGGGGTCCAATCAGCCCCAGCATTTT. Full variable domain (outside the CDR3, taken from reference TRBV28 and TRBJ1-5): DVKVTQSSRYLVKRTGEKVFLECVQDMDHENMFWYRQDPGLGLRLIYFSYDVKMKEKGDIPEGYSVSREKKERFSLILESASTNQTSMYLCASSLPDRGSNQPQHFGDGTRLSIL.

The CDR3: CAISEAVTSDEQFF. The CDR3 coding sequence is TGTGCCATCAGTGAAGCAGTAACCAGCGATGAGCAGTTCTTC. The chain employs TRBV10-3 and TRBJ2-1; D is undetermined. The CDR3 runs to 14 residues. Germline V gene data show CDR1 as ENHRY and CDR2 as SYGVKD. The V gene lost 3 bases and the J gene lost 8 bases, with 14 bases spanning the gap.

This clone was observed a single time. V is TRBV11-2 and J is TRBJ2-3, with D perhaps matching TRBD1 (6 bases). Germline CDR1 reads SGHAT; CDR2 reads FQNNGV. V was pared by 0 bases and J by 3 bases, with 10 bases between. CDR3 length: 15 amino acids. The CDR3 DNA sequence: TGTGCCAGCAGCTTAGAGAGGGGGTTGACAGATACGCAGTATTTT. Translated: CASSLERGLTDTQYF.

The chain combines TRBV29-1 with TRBJ2-5; 8 bases map to TRBD1. Germline V gene data show CDR1 as SQVTM and CDR2 as ANQGSEA. The CDR3 is 13 amino acids. With 7 bases clipped from V and 5 bases from J, the junction kept 9 bases outside the gene matches. CDR3 amino acids: CSGRQGPQETQYF. CDR3 DNA sequence: TGCAGCGGGAGACAGGGGCCGCAGGAGACCCAGTACTTC.

This sequence joins TRBV30 and TRBJ2-7, with 7 bases matching TRBD1. Looked up from germline, CDR1 is GTSNPN and CDR2 is SVGIG (reference sequence). With V trimmed by 0 bases and J by 5 bases, 13 bases remained unmatched. The CDR3 loop spans 16 amino acids. This CDR3 reads CAWSVGLIRGPDEQYF. The CDR3 DNA is TGTGCCTGGAGTGTAGGGTTGATAAGGGGGCCGGACGAGCAGTACTTC.

This clone was counted only a few times. The rearrangement links TRBV2 to TRBJ1-1; D remains unclear. CDR3 length: 16 amino acids. Trimming pared 2 bases from V and 3 bases from J, leaving 16 bases between. Germline V lookup: CDR1 SNHLY, CDR2 FYNNEI. The CDR3 spells CASSETQAWGDTEAFF. The CDR3 region has the DNA TGTGCCAGCAGTGAAACGCAGGCATGGGGAGACACTGAAGCTTTCTTT.

This chain uses TRBV27 with TRBJ2-3; tentatively, D is TRBD1 (5 bases). The CDR3 sequence is 15 residues long. Germline values: CDR1 MNHEY, CDR2 SMNVEV (reference sequence). V was trimmed by 0 bases and J by 3 bases, leaving 10 bases between them. CDR3 protein: CASSLSAGWTDTQYF. In DNA form, the CDR3 reads TGTGCCAGCAGTTTATCCGCAGGGTGGACAGATACGCAGTATTTT.

This rearrangement joins TRBV7-2 to TRBJ2-3; 11 bases are a match to TRBD2. This CDR3 is 15 amino acids long. J was trimmed by 8 bases and V by 5 bases; bases with no gene match: 9. Germline V CDR1 and CDR2: SGHTA, FQGNSA. The CDR3 DNA reads TGTGCCAGCAGCACTGGACTAGCGGGCCGCGGTACGCAGTATTTT. It yields the protein CASSTGLAGRGTQYF.

Remarks on this clone: The CDR3 does not end in the conserved phenylalanine or tryptophan, so this is likely a read error. The gene calls are TRBV6-6 and TRBJ1-2; D uncertain. Trimming cost V 0 bases and J 1 base, with 0 bases left between them. Germline CDR1 reads MNHNY; CDR2 reads SVGAGI (reference sequence). The CDR3 covers 12 residues. CDR3 loop: CASSYSNYGYTS. The CDR3 bases are TGTGCCAGCAGTTACTCTAACTATGGCTACACCTCC.

A single count supports this clone. The chain joins TRBV5-1 to TRBJ2-5; 8 bases line up with TRBD2. V trimming: 7 bases; J trimming: 2 bases; junction bases outside the gene matches: 10. CDR3 length: 15 residues. Germline CDR1 reads SGHRS; CDR2 reads YFSETQ. DNA of the CDR3: TGCGCCAGCGGCTCTAGCGGGTTCCAACAAGAGACCCAGTACTTC. Its protein product is CASGSSGFQQETQYF.

This sequence joins TRBV30 and TRBJ2-1, with TRBD2 matching over 12 bases. This CDR3 comprises 17 residues. The V gene end was trimmed by 2 bases and the J gene end by 8 bases; junction bases not matched to a gene: 13. CDR1 is GTSNPN, CDR2 SVGIG, per germline (reference sequence). CDR3 protein: CAWSRIRTSGAGDEQFF. CDR3 in DNA: TGTGCCTGGAGTAGAATCCGGACTAGCGGGGCCGGGGATGAGCAGTTCTTC. Combining the CDR3 with reference TRBV30 and TRBJ2-1 gives the whole variable domain SQTIHQWPATLVQPVGSPLSLECTVEGTSNPNLYWYRQAAGRGLQLLFYSVGIGQISSEVPQNLSASRPQDRQFILSSKKLLLSDSGFYLCAWSRIRTSGAGDEQFFGPGTRLTVL.

The V call is TRBV27, the J call TRBJ2-7; 10 bases map to TRBD2. V trimming: 4 bases; J trimming: 4 bases; junction bases outside the gene matches: 7. This CDR3 is built from 15 residues. Germline CDR1 MNHEY, CDR2 SMNVEV (reference sequence). The CDR3 sequence: CASSSSLAGRYEQYF. The CDR3 coding sequence is TGTGCCAGCAGTTCATCACTAGCGGGACGGTACGAGCAGTACTTC.

The chain is built from TRBV7-3 and TRBJ2-5; D may be TRBD1 (6 bases). This CDR3 comprises 15 residues. Trimming took off 5 bases at V and 5 bases at J, with 18 bases between the two ends. Germline CDR1 reads SGHTA; CDR2 reads FQGTGA. CDR3 sequence: CASSPKTGAGETQYF. CDR3 DNA: TGTGCCAGCAGCCCGAAGACAGGAGCTGGGGAGACCCAGTACTTC.

The chain has TRBV5-1 and TRBJ2-1, with D perhaps TRBD2 (6 bases). The V gene lost 0 bases and the J gene lost 6 bases, with 13 bases spanning the gap. CDR3 length equals 15 residues. In germline, CDR1 is SGHRS, CDR2 YFSETQ. For the CDR3, the DNA is TGCGCCAGCAGCTTGGTGGCTAGCGTTACCAATGAGCAGTTCTTC. This translates into CASSLVASVTNEQFF.

The chain uses TRBV7-9 and TRBJ2-3; 8 bases line up with TRBD2. V shed 6 bases and J 2 bases; nucleotides not matched to a gene: 7. Germline V lookup: CDR1 SEHNR, CDR2 FQNEAQ (reference sequence). The CDR3 totals 15 residues. The CDR3 DNA is TGTGCCAGCAGGTGGGCGGGAGGCCCCACAGATACGCAGTATTTT. Its translation is CASRWAGGPTDTQYF. Full variable domain (missing parts from reference TRBV7-9 and TRBJ2-3): DTGVSQNPRHKITKRGQNVTFRCDPISEHNRLYWYRQTLGQGPEFLTYFQNEAQLEKSRLLSDRFSAERPKGSFSTLEIQRTEQGDSAMYLCASRWAGGPTDTQYFGPGTRLTVL.

This clone was found a few times. The chain has TRBV4-2 and TRBJ2-5, with D possibly being TRBD1 (6 bases). The CDR3 is 13 amino acids. V lost 4 bases, J lost 1 base, and 7 bases lay in between. CDR1 LGHNA and CDR2 YNFKEQ come from the germline V gene. The CDR3 loop reads CASSRTVQETQYF. For the CDR3, the DNA is TGTGCCAGCAGCCGGACAGTCCAAGAGACCCAGTACTTC.

The chain links TRBV11-3 to TRBJ2-3; D is perhaps TRBD1 (6 bases). The V and J ends lost 5 bases and 0 bases respectively, with 12 bases between them. Per germline, CDR1 SGHNT and CDR2 YENEEA. The CDR3 is made up of 15 amino acids. CDR3 protein: CASSTGQLSTDTQYF. The CDR3 DNA is TGTGCCAGCAGCACAGGACAGCTTAGCACAGATACGCAGTATTTT.